These 31 T cell receptor beta chains were all obtained from the same sample, sequenced in a study of blood T cell repertoires in COVID-19. Profiled with immunoSEQ multiplex PCR; TCRdb holds only in-frame clones, not every one. The table has around 150,000 clones, around 84% seen once. Sequenced: PBMCs or T cells enriched from blood (not recorded which). Receptors were obtained from a middle-aged man who had recovered from COVID-19.

The V gene is TRBV30, the J gene TRBJ2-1, with TRBD1 matching over 8 bases. The CDR3 length is 16 residues. V lost 3 bases, J lost 1 base, and 8 bases stayed unmatched. CDR1 GTSNPN and CDR2 SVGIG come from the germline V gene (reference sequence). The CDR3 DNA sequence: TGTGCCTGGAGGGGACAGGTGGGTTGGTCCTACAATGAGCAGTTCTTC. Translating gives CAWRGQVGWSYNEQFF.

The chain joins TRBV24-1 to TRBJ2-4; D is ambiguous. Germline assignment: CDR1 KGHDR and CDR2 SFDVKD. Trimming left V 4 bases short and J 2 bases short, with 14 bases between. The CDR3 extends over 16 amino acids. In DNA form, the CDR3 reads TGTGCCACCAGTGACAACCCCCAGCGCTCCAAAAACATTCAGTACTTC. It is translated as CATSDNPQRSKNIQYF.

The chain links TRBV5-6 to TRBJ1-5; D is perhaps TRBD1 (6 bases). Trimming removed 3 bases at V and 3 bases at J, with 13 bases between. This CDR3 is 15 amino acids long. Germline CDR1 is SGHDT and CDR2 is YYEEEE. CDR3 sequence (DNA): TGTGCCAGCAGCTCCTCCGGACAGTTCAATCAGCCCCAGCATTTT. Protein: CASSSSGQFNQPQHF.

The rearrangement links TRBV6-5 to TRBJ2-5, with a weak D call TRBD2 (6 bases). Germline values: CDR1 MNHEY, CDR2 SVGAGI. V was clipped by 4 bases and J by 3 bases, with 15 bases between them. The CDR3 is made up of 15 amino acids. The CDR3 DNA is TGTGCCAGCAGTTGGCGAATTAGCGGAGAAGAGACCCAGTACTTC. It is translated as CASSWRISGEETQYF.

This chain joins TRBV6-5 and TRBJ1-2, with 10 bases identical to TRBD1. Germline V lookup: CDR1 MNHEY, CDR2 SVGAGI. V gave up 5 bases and J gave up 7 bases; unmatched junction bases: 4. This CDR3 region has 13 residues. CDR3 loop: CASSRQGAGGYTF. The CDR3 coding sequence is TGTGCCAGCAGTAGACAGGGGGCCGGTGGCTACACCTTC.

CDR3 in DNA: TGCGCCAGCAGCCAATCCGGGATGGGGGGCTACACCTTC. As protein: CASSQSGMGGYTF. The V and J genes are TRBV4-1 and TRBJ1-2; D is unresolved. From germline, CDR1 is MGHRA and CDR2 YSYEKL. Trimming removed 2 bases from V and 8 bases from J, with 12 bases in between. This CDR3 has 13 residues.

The chain has TRBV5-6 and TRBJ1-2; 9 positions agree with TRBD1. Trimming cost V 3 bases and J 8 bases; bases outside gene matches: 14. The germline gives CDR1 SGHDT, CDR2 YYEEEE. The CDR3 loop spans 16 amino acids. The CDR3 is CASSWGQGPPLGGYTF. DNA of the CDR3: TGTGCCAGCAGCTGGGGACAGGGACCCCCTCTTGGAGGCTACACCTTC. Using reference TRBV5-6 and TRBJ1-2 for the parts outside the CDR3, the full variable domain is DAGVTQSPTHLIKTRGQQVTLRCSPKSGHDTVSWYQQALGQGPQFIFQYYEEEERQRGNFPDRFSGHQFPNYSSELNVNALLLGDSALYLCASSWGQGPPLGGYTFGSGTRLTVV.

The chain has TRBV11-2 and TRBJ2-3; TRBD1 might be the D (5 bases). Trimming stripped 0 bases from V and 6 bases from J, with 16 bases between. The germline gives CDR1 SGHAT, CDR2 FQNNGV. The CDR3 sequence is 16 residues long. CDR3 region: CASSLDVRTYMDTQYF. Written as DNA, the CDR3 is TGTGCCAGCAGCTTAGATGTAAGGACATATATGGATACGCAGTATTTT.

The chain uses TRBV6-5 and TRBJ2-2, with TRBD2 identical over 11 bases. Germline V lookup: CDR1 MNHEY, CDR2 SVGAGI. There are 15 residues in the CDR3. The V and J ends lost 4 bases and 6 bases, in that order; junction bases with no gene match: 4. The CDR3 sequence: CASSLAGGHPGELFF. The CDR3 DNA is TGTGCCAGCAGTTTAGCGGGGGGGCATCCCGGGGAGCTGTTTTTT.

The J gene is TRBJ2-1, the V gene TRBV12-5; the match to TRBD1 covers 8 bases. There are 20 residues in the CDR3. The ends lost 5 bases at V and 3 bases at J; junction bases unmatched: 21. Germline V gene sequence: CDR1 LGHNT, CDR2 FRNRAP. The CDR3, as DNA: TGTGCTAGTGGTCCCCCGCCCCGGACAGGGTGGCAGGTGGGCTACAATGAGCAGTTCTTC. Its translation is CASGPPPRTGWQVGYNEQFF.

The gene calls are TRBV12-1 and TRBJ1-4; the table's D call, TRBD1, was not checked against the DNA. TRBV12-1 is recorded as a pseudogene. The CDR3 has 18 amino acids. As DNA, the CDR3 is TGTGCCAGCAGCTCATGGGCGACAGGGCGGATTACTAATGAAAAACTGTTTTTT. Translation gives CASSSWATGRITNEKLFF.

This clone was detected once. The rearrangement uses TRBV5-1 and TRBJ1-1; D remains unclear. Germline V lookup: CDR1 SGHRS, CDR2 YFSETQ. V lost 4 bases and J 5 bases, leaving 15 bases between the germline ends. The CDR3 sequence is 14 residues long. The CDR3 region is CASSVGFGETEAFF. CDR3 coding DNA: TGCGCCAGCAGCGTAGGTTTCGGAGAAACTGAAGCTTTCTTT.

This chain joins TRBV18 and TRBJ1-1; D not resolved. Trimming left V 1 base short and J 1 base short, with 7 bases between. Germline assignment: CDR1 KGHSH and CDR2 LQKENI. The CDR3 covers 14 residues. The CDR3 DNA is TGTGCCAGCTCACCACTACAGACGAACACTGAAGCTTTCTTT. Protein sequence: CASSPLQTNTEAFF.

This sequence joins TRBV11-2 and TRBJ2-2; D is perhaps TRBD2 (5 bases). V lost 5 bases and J lost 5, with 9 bases in between. Germline CDR1 is SGHAT and CDR2 is FQNNGV. This CDR3 has 13 amino acids. The CDR3 spells CASSPRGTGELFF. The CDR3 coding sequence is TGTGCCAGCAGCCCCCGAGGGACCGGGGAGCTGTTTTTT.

This clone showed up just a few times. The CDR3 is CASSPLGGSEAFF. Written as DNA, the CDR3 is TGTGCCAGCAGCCCCCTAGGGGGCAGTGAGGCTTTCTTT. V and J are TRBV3-1 (or the pseudogene TRBV3-2) and TRBJ1-1, with TRBD1 identical over 7 bases. J lost 11 bases, V lost 4 bases, and 10 bases had no gene match. The CDR3 is 13 residues long. CDR1 LGHDT and CDR2 YNNKEL come from the germline V gene (reference sequence).

The chain couples TRBV6-5 to TRBJ1-1; 9 positions match TRBD1. CDR1 and CDR2 (germline): MNHEY, SVGAGI. The CDR3 spans 15 residues. The J segment lost 4 bases and the V segment lost 8 bases, leaving 11 bases of the junction unmatched. The CDR3 protein is CASGRTGGVRTEAFF. The CDR3 DNA reads as TGTGCCAGCGGGCGTACAGGGGGCGTTCGCACTGAAGCTTTCTTT.

The rearrangement uses TRBV5-1 and TRBJ2-2, with 7 bases fitting TRBD1. The V segment lost 0 bases and the J segment 3 bases; nucleotides outside the gene matches: 2. This CDR3 has 15 residues. Germline V lookup: CDR1 SGHRS, CDR2 YFSETQ. In DNA, the CDR3 is TGCGCCAGCAGCTTGGGGGACAGATACACCGGGGAGCTGTTTTTT. Its translation: CASSLGDRYTGELFF.

This chain links TRBV19 with TRBJ2-3; the match to TRBD2 covers 9 bases. The CDR3 is 17 amino acids. V was clipped by 7 bases and J by 4 bases; unmatched bases: 15. Germline CDR1 reads LNHDA; CDR2 reads SQIVND (reference sequence). DNA for the CDR3: TGTGCCAGTACCCTTGGGATGGCGGGGGGGCCGGCAGATACGCAGTATTTT. It encodes CASTLGMAGGPADTQYF.

The chain has TRBV2 and TRBJ2-1; possible D gene TRBD2, 5 bases. Trimming pared 7 bases from V and 7 bases from J, leaving 11 bases between. CDR1 and CDR2 from the germline V gene are SNHLY and FYNNEI. The CDR3 has 12 residues. CDR3 bases: TGTGCCAGCACGAGGGAGAGGAATGAGCAGTTCTTC. The encoded protein is CASTRERNEQFF.

This chain uses TRBV4-2 with TRBJ1-1; D unresolved. Germline V gives CDR1 LGHNA, CDR2 YNFKEQ. There are 15 residues in the CDR3. The V and J ends lost 1 base and 5 bases respectively, with 14 bases between them. Here the CDR3 reads CASSQGRVGRTEAFF. In DNA form, the CDR3 reads TGTGCCAGCAGCCAAGGGAGGGTCGGGAGGACTGAAGCTTTCTTT.

The chain uses TRBV11-3 and TRBJ2-2; 8 nucleotides align to TRBD1. J lost 3 bases, V lost 5 bases, and 5 bases had no gene match. Germline V lookup: CDR1 SGHNT, CDR2 YENEEA. The CDR3 is made up of 15 amino acids. The CDR3 protein is CASSRGQGDTGELFF. As DNA, the CDR3 is TGTGCCAGCAGCCGAGGACAGGGTGACACCGGGGAGCTGTTTTTT.

This clone was seen more than once but under ten times. The rearrangement links TRBV5-5 to TRBJ1-3, with D unclear. The CDR3 spans 17 residues. Germline CDR1 and CDR2: SGHKS and YYEKEE (reference sequence). V was pared by 4 bases and J by 0 bases, with 17 bases between. In nucleotides, the CDR3 is TGTGCCAGCAGCCCGACACGACTACTTAACTCTGGAAACACCATATATTTT. Translation: CASSPTRLLNSGNTIYF.

The chain joins TRBV5-4 to TRBJ2-7; 8 bases are shared with TRBD2. J gave up 9 bases and V 4 bases, and 15 bases lay outside the gene matches. Looked up from germline, CDR1 is SGHNT and CDR2 is YYREEE (reference sequence). The length of the CDR3 is 15 residues. CDR3 sequence (DNA): TGTGCCAGCAGCCCGGGTGGCGGGGGGCTCGTGGGGCAGTACTTC. Residues: CASSPGGGGLVGQYF.

This clone was picked up one time. The CDR3 sequence: CASSIRDRGNQETQYF. DNA of the CDR3: TGTGCCAGTAGTATTCGGGACAGGGGGAACCAAGAGACCCAGTACTTC. The rearrangement uses TRBV19 and TRBJ2-5; 11 bases align to TRBD1. This CDR3 is 16 amino acids long. J gave up 0 bases and V 3 bases, and 3 bases lay outside the gene matches. Germline assignment: CDR1 LNHDA and CDR2 SQIVND (reference sequence).

The J gene is TRBJ2-3, the V gene TRBV11-2; TRBD2 aligns across 7 bases. Germline CDR1 reads SGHAT; CDR2 reads FQNNGV. The junction had 8 bases not matched to a gene; V was cut back by 0 bases and J by 2 bases. This CDR3 contains 17 residues. CDR3 region: CASSLDGGGAITDTQYF. The CDR3 bases are TGTGCCAGCAGCTTAGATGGCGGGGGAGCCATCACAGATACGCAGTATTTT.

The V call is TRBV2, the J call TRBJ1-1, with D maybe TRBD1 (6 bases). The V end lost 7 bases, the J end lost 6 bases, and 18 bases lay between the germline ends. In germline, CDR1 is SNHLY, CDR2 FYNNEI. CDR3 size: 14 residues. In DNA form, the CDR3 reads TGTGCCAGCATGTTGCGGGGGGCGGCTGCTGAAGCTTTCTTT. It translates to CASMLRGAAAEAFF.

Only one count was recorded for this clone. The V and J genes are TRBV5-4 and TRBJ2-1, with 10 bases fitting TRBD2. Germline assignment: CDR1 SGHNT and CDR2 YYREEE (reference sequence). This CDR3 is 14 amino acids long. The V segment lost 4 bases and the J segment 8 bases; nucleotides outside the gene matches: 6. The CDR3 loop reads CASSPGLAIDEQFF. The CDR3 nucleotides are TGTGCCAGCAGCCCGGGACTAGCGATCGATGAGCAGTTCTTC. The full variable domain, with the rest looked up from reference TRBV5-4 and TRBJ2-1, is ETGVTQSPTHLIKTRGQQVTLRCSSQSGHNTVSWYQQALGQGPQFIFQYYREEENGRGNFPPRFSGLQFPNYSSELNVNALELDDSALYLCASSPGLAIDEQFFGPGTRLTVL.

The chain joins TRBV5-1 to TRBJ2-1, with TRBD2 matching over 11 bases. CDR1 is SGHRS, CDR2 YFSETQ, per germline. J was trimmed by 5 bases and V by 5 bases; bases with no gene match: 3. The CDR3 runs to 14 residues. CDR3 DNA sequence: TGCGCCAGCAGTAGGGGACTAGCGGACAATGAGCAGTTCTTC. Translating gives CASSRGLADNEQFF.

The rearrangement joins TRBV7-2 to TRBJ1-2; a possible D gene is TRBD1 (6 bases). V dropped 1 base and J dropped 4 bases, with 10 bases sitting between them. The CDR3 is 14 amino acids. Germline V lookup: CDR1 SGHTA, CDR2 FQGNSA. The CDR3 sequence is CASSLEQGFYGYTF. CDR3 coding DNA: TGTGCCAGCAGCTTAGAACAGGGCTTCTATGGCTACACCTTC.

The CDR3: CASSSPGQGLYNEQFF. DNA of the CDR3: TGTGCCAGCAGCTCACCGGGACAGGGGTTGTACAATGAGCAGTTCTTC. The chain couples TRBV7-9 to TRBJ2-1; 10 nucleotides match TRBD1. In germline, CDR1 is SEHNR, CDR2 FQNEAQ (reference sequence). CDR3 size: 16 residues. After removal of 4 bases from V and 4 bases from J, the junction contained 7 bases not matched to a gene.

V usage is TRBV7-9 and J usage is TRBJ2-1; 7 nucleotides agree with TRBD1. CDR3 length: 14 amino acids. The V and J ends lost 5 bases and 7 bases, in that order; junction bases with no gene match: 8. Germline lookup yields CDR1 SEHNR and CDR2 FQNEAQ (reference sequence). CDR3 bases: TGTGCCAGCAGCCTGGACAGGTCGGAGAATGAGCAGTTCTTC. It codes for CASSLDRSENEQFF.